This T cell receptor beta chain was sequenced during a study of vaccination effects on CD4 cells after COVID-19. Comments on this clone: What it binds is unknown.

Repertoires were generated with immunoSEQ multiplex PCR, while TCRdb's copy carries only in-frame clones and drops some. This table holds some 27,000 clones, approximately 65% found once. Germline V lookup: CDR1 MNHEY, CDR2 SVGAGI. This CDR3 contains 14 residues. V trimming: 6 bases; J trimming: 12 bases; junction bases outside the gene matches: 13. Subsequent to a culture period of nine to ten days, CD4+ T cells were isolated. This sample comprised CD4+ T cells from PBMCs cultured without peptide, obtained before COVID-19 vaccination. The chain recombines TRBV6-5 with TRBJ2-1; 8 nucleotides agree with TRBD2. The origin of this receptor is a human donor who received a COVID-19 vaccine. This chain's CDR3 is CASSPQGTGRGQFF. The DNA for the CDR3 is TGTGCCAGCAGCCCCCAGGGGACCGGGAGGGGGCAGTTCTTC.